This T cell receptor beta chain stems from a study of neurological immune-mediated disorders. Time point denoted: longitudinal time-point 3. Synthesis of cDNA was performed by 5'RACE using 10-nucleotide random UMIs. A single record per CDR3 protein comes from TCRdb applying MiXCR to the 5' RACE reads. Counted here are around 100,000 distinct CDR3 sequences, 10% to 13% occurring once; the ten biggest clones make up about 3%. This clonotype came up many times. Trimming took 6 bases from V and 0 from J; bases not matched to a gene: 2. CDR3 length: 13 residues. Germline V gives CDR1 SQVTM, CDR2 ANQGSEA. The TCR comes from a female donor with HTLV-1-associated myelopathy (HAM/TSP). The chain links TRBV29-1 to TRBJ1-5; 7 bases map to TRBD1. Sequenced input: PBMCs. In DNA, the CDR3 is TGCAGCGTCGGGGACAGTAGCAATCAGCCCCAGCATTTT. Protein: CSVGDSSNQPQHF.